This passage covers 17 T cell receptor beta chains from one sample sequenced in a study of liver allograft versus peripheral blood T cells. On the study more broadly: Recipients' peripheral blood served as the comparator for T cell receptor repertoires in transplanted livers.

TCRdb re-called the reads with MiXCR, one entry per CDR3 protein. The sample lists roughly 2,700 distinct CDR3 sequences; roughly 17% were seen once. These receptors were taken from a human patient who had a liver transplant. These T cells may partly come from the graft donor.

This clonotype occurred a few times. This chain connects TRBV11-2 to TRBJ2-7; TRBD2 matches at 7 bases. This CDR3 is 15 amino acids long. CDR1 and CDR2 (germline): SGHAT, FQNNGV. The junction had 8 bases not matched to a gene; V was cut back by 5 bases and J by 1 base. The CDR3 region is CASSGGVAGSYEQYF. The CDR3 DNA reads TGTGCCAGCAGCGGGGGGGTAGCGGGTTCCTACGAGCAGTACTTC.

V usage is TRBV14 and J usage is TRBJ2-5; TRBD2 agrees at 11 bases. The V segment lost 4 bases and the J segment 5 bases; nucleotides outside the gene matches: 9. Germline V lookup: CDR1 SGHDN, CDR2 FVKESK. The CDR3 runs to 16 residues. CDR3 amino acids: CASSPTSGSSVETQYF. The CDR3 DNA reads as TGTGCCAGCAGCCCTACTAGCGGGAGCTCTGTGGAGACCCAGTACTTC.

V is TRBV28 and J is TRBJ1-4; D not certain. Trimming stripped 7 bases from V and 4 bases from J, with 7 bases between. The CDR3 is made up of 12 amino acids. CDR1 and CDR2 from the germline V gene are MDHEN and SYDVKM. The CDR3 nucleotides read TGTGCCAGCACCGTTAGTAATGAAAAACTGTTTTTT. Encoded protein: CASTVSNEKLFF.

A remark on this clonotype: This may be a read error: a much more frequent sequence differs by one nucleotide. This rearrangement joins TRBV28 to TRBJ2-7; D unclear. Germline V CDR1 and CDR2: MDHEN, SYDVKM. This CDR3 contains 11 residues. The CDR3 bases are TGTGTCAGCAGTTTGTTCTCCGAGCAGTACTTC. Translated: CVSSLFSEQYF.

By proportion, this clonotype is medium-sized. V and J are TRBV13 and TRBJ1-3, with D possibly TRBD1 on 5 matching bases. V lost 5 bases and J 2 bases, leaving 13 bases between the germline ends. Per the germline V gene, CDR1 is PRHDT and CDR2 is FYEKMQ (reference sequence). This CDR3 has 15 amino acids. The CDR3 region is CASSAGTGAGNTIYF. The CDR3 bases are TGTGCCAGCAGCGCCGGGACTGGAGCTGGAAACACCATATATTTT.

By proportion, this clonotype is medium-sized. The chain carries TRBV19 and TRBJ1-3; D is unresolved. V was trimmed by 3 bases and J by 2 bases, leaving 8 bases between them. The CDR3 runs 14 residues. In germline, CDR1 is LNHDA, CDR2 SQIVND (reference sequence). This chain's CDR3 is CASSMGDAGNTIYF. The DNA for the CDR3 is TGTGCCAGTAGTATGGGAGACGCTGGAAACACCATATATTTT.

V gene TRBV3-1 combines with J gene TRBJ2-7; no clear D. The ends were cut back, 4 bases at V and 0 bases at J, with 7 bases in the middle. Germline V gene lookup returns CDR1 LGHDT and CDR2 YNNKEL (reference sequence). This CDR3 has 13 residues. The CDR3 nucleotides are TGTGCCAGCAGCCCGGCACACTCCTACGAGCAGTACTTC. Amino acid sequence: CASSPAHSYEQYF.

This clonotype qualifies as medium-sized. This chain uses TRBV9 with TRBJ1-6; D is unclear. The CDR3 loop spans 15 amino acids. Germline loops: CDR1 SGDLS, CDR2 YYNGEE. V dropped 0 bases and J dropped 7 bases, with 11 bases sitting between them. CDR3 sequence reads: CASSVASAENSPLHF. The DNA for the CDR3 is TGTGCCAGCAGCGTAGCTTCGGCAGAGAATTCACCCCTCCACTTT. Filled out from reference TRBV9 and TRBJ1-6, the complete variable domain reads DSGVTQTPKHLITATGQRVTLRCSPRSGDLSVYWYQQSLDQGLQFLIQYYNGEERAKGNILERFSAQQFPDLHSELNLSSLELGDSALYFCASSVASAENSPLHFGNGTRLTVT.

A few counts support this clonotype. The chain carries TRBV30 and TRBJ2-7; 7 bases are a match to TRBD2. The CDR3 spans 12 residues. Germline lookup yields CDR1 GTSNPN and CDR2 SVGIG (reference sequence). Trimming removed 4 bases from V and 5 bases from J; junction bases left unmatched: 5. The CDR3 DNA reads TGTGCCTGGACGCGGGAGAGGGACGAGCAGTACTTC. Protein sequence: CAWTRERDEQYF.

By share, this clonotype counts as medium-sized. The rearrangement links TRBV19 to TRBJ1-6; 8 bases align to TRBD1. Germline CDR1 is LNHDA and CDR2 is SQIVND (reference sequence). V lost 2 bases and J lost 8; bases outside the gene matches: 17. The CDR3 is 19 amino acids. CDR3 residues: CASSISRRGLFRFDSPLHF. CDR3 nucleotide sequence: TGTGCCAGTAGTATAAGCCGCAGGGGGCTGTTTCGGTTTGATTCACCCCTCCACTTT.

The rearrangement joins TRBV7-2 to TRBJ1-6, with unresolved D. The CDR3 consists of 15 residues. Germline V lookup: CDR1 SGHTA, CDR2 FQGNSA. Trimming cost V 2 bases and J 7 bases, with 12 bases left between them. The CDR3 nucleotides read TGTGCCAGCAGCTTAAAATCCACAGCCAATTCACCCCTCCACTTT. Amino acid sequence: CASSLKSTANSPLHF.

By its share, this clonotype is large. The CDR3 loop is CSVEDPSGEKLFF. For the CDR3, the DNA is TGCAGCGTTGAAGATCCATCGGGTGAAAAACTGTTTTTT. The chain uses TRBV29-1 and TRBJ1-4, with D hard to call. Germline-derived CDR1 and CDR2 are SQVTM and ANQGSEA. The CDR3 consists of 13 residues. V shed 0 bases and J shed 7 bases, with 9 bases lying between them.

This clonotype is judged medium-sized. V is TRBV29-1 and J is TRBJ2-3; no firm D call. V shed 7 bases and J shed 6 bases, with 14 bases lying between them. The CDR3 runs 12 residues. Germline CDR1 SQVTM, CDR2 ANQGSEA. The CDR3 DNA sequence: TGCAGCGCGTTGGAAGGTCTCGATACGCAGTATTTT. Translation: CSALEGLDTQYF.

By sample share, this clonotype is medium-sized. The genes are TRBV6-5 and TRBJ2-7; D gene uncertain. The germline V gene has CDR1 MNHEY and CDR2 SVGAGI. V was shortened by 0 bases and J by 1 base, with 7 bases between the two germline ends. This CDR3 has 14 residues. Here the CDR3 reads CASSYSGSSYEQYF. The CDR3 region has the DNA TGTGCCAGCAGTTACTCAGGCAGTTCCTACGAGCAGTACTTC.

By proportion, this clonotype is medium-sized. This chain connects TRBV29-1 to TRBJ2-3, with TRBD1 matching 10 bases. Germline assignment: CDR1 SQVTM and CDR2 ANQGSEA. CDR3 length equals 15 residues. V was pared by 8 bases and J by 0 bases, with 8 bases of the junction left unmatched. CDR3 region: CSFRGTGASTDTQYF. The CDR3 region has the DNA TGCAGCTTTCGAGGGACAGGGGCAAGCACAGATACGCAGTATTTT.

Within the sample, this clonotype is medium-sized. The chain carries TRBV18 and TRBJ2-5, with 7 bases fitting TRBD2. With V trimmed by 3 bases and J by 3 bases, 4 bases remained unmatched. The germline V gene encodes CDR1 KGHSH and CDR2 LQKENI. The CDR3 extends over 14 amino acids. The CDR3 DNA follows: TGTGCCAGCTCACCGCCTAGCGGAAAAGAGACCCAGTACTTC. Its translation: CASSPPSGKETQYF. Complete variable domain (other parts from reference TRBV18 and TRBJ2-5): NAGVMQNPRHLVRRRGQEARLRCSPMKGHSHVYWYRQLPEEGLKFMVYLQKENIIDESGMPKERFSAEFPKEGPSILRIQQVVRGDSAAYFCASSPPSGKETQYFGPGTRLLVL.

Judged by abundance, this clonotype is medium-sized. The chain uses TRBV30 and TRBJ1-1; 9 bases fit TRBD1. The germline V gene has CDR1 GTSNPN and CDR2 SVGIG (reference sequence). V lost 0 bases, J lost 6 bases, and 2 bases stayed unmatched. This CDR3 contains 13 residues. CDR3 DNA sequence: TGTGCCTGGAGTGTACGACAGGGGGCTGAAGCTTTCTTT. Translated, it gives CAWSVRQGAEAFF.